This T cell receptor beta chain was found in a study of CD8+ T cells in alopecia areata. Germline-derived CDR1 and CDR2 are MGHDK and SYGVNS. Deletions cut 4 bases from V and 3 bases from J, with 12 bases between. CDR3 length: 14 residues. Treatment given: oral pan-JAK inhibitor, 5-10 mg twice daily. RNA was extracted and reverse transcribed into cDNA as the sequencing template. Only in-frame clones appear in the TCRdb table, and some are missing; sequencing was by immunoSEQ multiplex PCR. This table has roughly 200,000 clones, 50% to 65% appearing once. This receptor was obtained from a human donor with alopecia areata. The chain carries TRBV25-1 and TRBJ1-2; D unclear. The sequences come from CD8+ T cells sorted from blood, collected at week 24, from a patient treated with tofacitinib. The CDR3 protein is CASSGHPRDYGYTF. The CDR3 region has the DNA TGTGCCAGCAGTGGACACCCTAGGGACTATGGCTACACCTTC.